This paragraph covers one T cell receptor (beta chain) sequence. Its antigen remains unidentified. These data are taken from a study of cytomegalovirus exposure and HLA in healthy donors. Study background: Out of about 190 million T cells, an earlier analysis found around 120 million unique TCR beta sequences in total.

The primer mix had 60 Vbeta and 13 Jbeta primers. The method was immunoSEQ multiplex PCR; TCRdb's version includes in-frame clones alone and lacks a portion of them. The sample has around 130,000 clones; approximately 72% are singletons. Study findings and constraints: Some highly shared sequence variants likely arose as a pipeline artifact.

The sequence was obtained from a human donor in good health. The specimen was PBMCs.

The CDR3 is CASSQDVAGGNTGELFF. The CDR3 coding sequence is TGCGCCAGCAGCCAAGATGTAGCAGGGGGAAACACCGGGGAGCTGTTTTTT. The chain has TRBV4-3 and TRBJ2-2, with 7 bases aligning to TRBD1. Per germline, CDR1 LGHNA and CDR2 YSLEER. Losses at the gene ends were 0 bases for V and 2 bases for J; bases not matched to a gene: 6. This CDR3 has 17 residues.